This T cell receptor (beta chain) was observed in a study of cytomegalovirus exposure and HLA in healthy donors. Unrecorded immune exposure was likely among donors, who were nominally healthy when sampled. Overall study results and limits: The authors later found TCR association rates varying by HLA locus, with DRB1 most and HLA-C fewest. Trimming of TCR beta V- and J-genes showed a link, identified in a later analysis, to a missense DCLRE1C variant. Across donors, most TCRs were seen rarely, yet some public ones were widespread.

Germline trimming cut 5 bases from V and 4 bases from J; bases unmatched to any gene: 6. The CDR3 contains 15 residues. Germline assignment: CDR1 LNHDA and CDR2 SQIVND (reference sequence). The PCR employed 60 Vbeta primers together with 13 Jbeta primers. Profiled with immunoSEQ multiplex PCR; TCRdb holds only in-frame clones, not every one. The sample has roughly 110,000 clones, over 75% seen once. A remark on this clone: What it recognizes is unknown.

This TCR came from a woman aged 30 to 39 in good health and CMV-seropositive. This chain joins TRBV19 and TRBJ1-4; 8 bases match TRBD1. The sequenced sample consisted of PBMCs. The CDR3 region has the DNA TGTGCCAGTAGTCCAGGGGGCCGGGTTAATGAAAAACTGTTTTTT. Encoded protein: CASSPGGRVNEKLFF.